This entry describes one TCR beta chain. This sample is part of a study of blood T cell repertoires in COVID-19. The wider study: PBMCs, B-cell-depleted T cells, or T cells provided the cDNA or gDNA that made up the material.

The CDR3 is 15 residues long. CDR1 MDHEN and CDR2 SYDVKM come from the germline V gene. V dropped 4 bases and J dropped 6; count of bases not matched to a gene: 7. Under the authors' procedure: Amplification of reference gene primers provided the estimated nucleated cell counts. Some clones are missing from TCRdb's copy, which holds only in-frame ones; the method was immunoSEQ multiplex PCR. V, J and clone size are taken as reported in that table, and D and trimming were inferred from the DNA itself. Of about 68,000 clones in the sample, nearly 80% were seen once. The source material was peripheral blood. The rearrangement links TRBV28 to TRBJ2-2; 8 bases line up with TRBD2. The TCR was taken from a human donor in a cohort sampled during active COVID-19. Here the CDR3 reads CASSSSGGPPGELFF. CDR3 coding DNA: TGTGCCAGCAGTTCCTCGGGGGGGCCGCCCGGGGAGCTGTTTTTT.